This T cell receptor beta chain was captured by sequencing in a study of T-cell memory formation after mild COVID-19. V was shortened by 3 bases and J by 5 bases, with 9 bases between the two germline ends. CDR1 and CDR2 from the germline V gene are SGHRS and YFSETQ. The CDR3 length is 12 residues. Via MiXCR, TCRdb re-called the 5' RACE reads, giving one row per CDR3 protein. The sample records roughly 49,000 distinct CDR3 sequences, 25% to 30% being singletons. A remark on this clonotype: Its specificity is unknown.

The study's findings and limits: Later expanders leaned toward CD4+, whereas clones contracting from day 15 to 85 were balanced CD4/CD8. CD8+ contracting clones occupied EMRA, while CD4+ ones occupied mainly CM and EM. In pre-infection memory, a portion of responding clones appeared, which suggested that cross-reactive memory joined.

The sequence was collected from a man younger than 35 who had mild COVID-19 (a few samples of this study predate the infection). Cell type and time point are not known. This sequence joins TRBV5-1 and TRBJ2-7; the D gene is possibly TRBD2 (5 bases). Material: PBMCs or a T cell subset sorted from them (not recorded which). The DNA for the CDR3 is TGCGCCAGCAGCTACCGGGGAGACGAGCAGTACTTC. It yields the protein CASSYRGDEQYF.